This entry lists 5 T cell receptor beta chains sequenced from one sample in a study of blood T cell repertoires in COVID-19. Libraries were prepared by immunoSEQ multiplex PCR; TCRdb keeps only in-frame clonotypes and omits some of them. The table shows around 97,000 clones, with about 86% occurring only once. Sequencing was performed on peripheral blood. The source is a human donor in a cohort sampled during active COVID-19.

V is TRBV4-2 and J is TRBJ2-3; 9 nucleotides align to TRBD2. The germline gives CDR1 LGHNA, CDR2 YNFKEQ. CDR3 length: 16 residues. With 1 base clipped from V and 3 bases from J, the junction kept 5 bases outside the gene matches. CDR3 DNA sequence: TGTGCCAGCAGCCAAGCGAGCGGGGGGACTACAGATACGCAGTATTTT. This sequence encodes CASSQASGGTTDTQYF.

V gene TRBV7-8 combines with J gene TRBJ2-2; the D gene is possibly TRBD1 (5 bases). Trimming stripped 1 base from V and 3 bases from J, with 15 bases between. The germline V gene has CDR1 SGHVS and CDR2 FQNEAQ. The CDR3 length is 17 residues. This CDR3 is CASSLVGAPWDTGELFF. The CDR3 nucleotides are TGTGCCAGCAGCTTAGTAGGGGCCCCGTGGGACACCGGGGAGCTGTTTTTT.

The chain carries TRBV27 and TRBJ2-5, with D possibly matching TRBD2 (6 bases). Trimming shortened V by 7 bases and J by 5 bases, and 17 bases separated the two germline ends. The germline CDR1 and CDR2 sequences are MNHEY and SMNVEV (reference sequence). The CDR3 covers 14 residues. This CDR3 reads CASKDAGSKETQYF. The CDR3 DNA reads as TGTGCCAGCAAAGACGCCGGGAGCAAGGAGACCCAGTACTTC.

J is TRBJ1-1 and V is TRBV6-6; D unclear. The germline CDR1 and CDR2 sequences are MNHNY and SVGAGI (reference sequence). The ends were cut back, 6 bases at V and 0 bases at J, with 8 bases in the middle. The CDR3 has 13 residues. In nucleotides, the CDR3 is TGTGCCAGCAGGACATTCATGAACACTGAAGCTTTCTTT. Encoded protein: CASRTFMNTEAFF.

This chain uses TRBV18 with TRBJ1-4; 7 nucleotides align to TRBD1. Germline V gene sequence: CDR1 KGHSH, CDR2 LQKENI. The V and J ends lost 5 bases and 0 bases, in that order; junction bases with no gene match: 6. The CDR3 has 16 residues. This CDR3 reads CASSSTGVSTNEKLFF. CDR3 nucleotides: TGTGCCAGCTCAAGCACAGGGGTATCAACTAATGAAAAACTGTTTTTT.